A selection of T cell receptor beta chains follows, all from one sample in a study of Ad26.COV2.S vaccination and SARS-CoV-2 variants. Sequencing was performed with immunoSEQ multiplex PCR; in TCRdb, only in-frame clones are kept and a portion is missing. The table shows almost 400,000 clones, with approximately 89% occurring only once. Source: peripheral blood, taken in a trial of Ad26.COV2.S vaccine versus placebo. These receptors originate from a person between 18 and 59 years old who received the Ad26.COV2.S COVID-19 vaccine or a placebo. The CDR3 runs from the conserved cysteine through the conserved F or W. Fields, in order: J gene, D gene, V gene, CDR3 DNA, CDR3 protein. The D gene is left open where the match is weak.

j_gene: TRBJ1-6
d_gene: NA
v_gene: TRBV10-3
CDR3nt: TGTGCCATCGGAGTAGGGATCACCTCTAATTCACCCCTCCACTTT
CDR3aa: CAIGVGITSNSPLHF

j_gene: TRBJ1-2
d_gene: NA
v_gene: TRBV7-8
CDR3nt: TGTGCCAGCAGCTTAGCCGGGGGCGGCTTTTATGGCTACACCTTC
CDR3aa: CASSLAGGGFYGYTF

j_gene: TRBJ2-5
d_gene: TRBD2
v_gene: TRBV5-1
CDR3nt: TGCGCCAGCAGCCGTTCCGGACTAGCAGCCCAAGAGACCCAGTACTTC
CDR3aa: CASSRSGLAAQETQYF

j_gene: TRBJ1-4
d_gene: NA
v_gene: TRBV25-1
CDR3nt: TGTGCCAGCGCCGTGGCAGGGCGGAATGAAAAACTGTTTTTT
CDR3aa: CASAVAGRNEKLFF

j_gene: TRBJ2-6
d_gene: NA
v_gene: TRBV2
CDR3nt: TGTGCCAGCAGTGAATCGGGGCATCCCTCTGGGGCCAACGTCCTGACTTTC
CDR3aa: CASSESGHPSGANVLTF

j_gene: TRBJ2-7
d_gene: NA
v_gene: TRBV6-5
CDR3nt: TGTGCCAGCAGTTACTCCCCATCCTACGAGCAGTACTTC
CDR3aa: CASSYSPSYEQYF

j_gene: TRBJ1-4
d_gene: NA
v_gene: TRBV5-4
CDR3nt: TGTGCCAGCAGTCCCGGGACGGAGAATGAAAAACTGTTTTTT
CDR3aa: CASSPGTENEKLFF

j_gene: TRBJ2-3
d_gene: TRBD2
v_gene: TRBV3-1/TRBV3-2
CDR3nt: TGTGCCAGCAGCCAAGGCCACCTACTAGCGGCCGACGGGAATACGCAGTATTTT
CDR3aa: CASSQGHLLAADGNTQYF

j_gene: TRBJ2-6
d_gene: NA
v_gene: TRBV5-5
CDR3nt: TGTGCCAGCAGCTGGGCGACTGGGGCCAACGTCCTGACTTTC
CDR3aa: CASSWATGANVLTF

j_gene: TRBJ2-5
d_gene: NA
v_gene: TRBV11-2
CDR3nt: TGTGCCAGCAGCTTACGGCAGTCCCTCGCCACTCAAGAGACCCAGTACTTC
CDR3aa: CASSLRQSLATQETQYF

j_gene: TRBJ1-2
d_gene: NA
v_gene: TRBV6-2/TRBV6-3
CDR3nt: TGTGCCAGCGGTAACTACCGTAACTATGGCTACACCTTC
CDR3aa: CASGNYRNYGYTF

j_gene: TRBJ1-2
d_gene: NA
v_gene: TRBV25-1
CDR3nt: TGTGCCAGCAGCCCAGGGGACTATGGCTACACCTTC
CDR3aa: CASSPGDYGYTF

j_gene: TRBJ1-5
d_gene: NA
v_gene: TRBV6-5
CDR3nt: TGTGCCAGCACCCGAGGGGGGCAGCCCCAGCATTTT
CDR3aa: CASTRGGQPQHF